The entry that follows covers one T cell receptor beta chain sequence. At one of its ends the junction is not consistent with the germline gene, which may arise from a read error. These data come from a study of blood T cell repertoires in COVID-19. Looking at the study overall: The cDNA or gDNA used as material had been derived from T cells, B-cell-depleted T cells, or PBMCs.

The germline V gene encodes CDR1 LGHDT and CDR2 YNNKEL (reference sequence). The CDR3 totals 13 residues. Patients of the Seattle cohort, enrolled during active infection, were followed longitudinally. Source study methods: Amplified reference gene primers provided the basis for estimating nucleated cell counts. The protocol was immunoSEQ multiplex PCR, while the TCRdb copy is restricted to in-frame clones and leaves out a portion. The V and J calls and clone size are taken from that table; D and trimming were inferred from the DNA. The profile shows about 260,000 clones, roughly 86% of them singletons.

This TCR was sampled from a woman aged 55-69 years with COVID-19, enrolled during active disease. What was sequenced was peripheral blood. The J gene is TRBJ1-1, the V gene TRBV3-1 (or the pseudogene TRBV3-2), with TRBD1 identical over 11 bases. CDR3 DNA: TGTGCCAGCAGCCAAGATTGGGGGACAGGGGGGATCTTT. Protein product: CASSQDWGTGGIF.